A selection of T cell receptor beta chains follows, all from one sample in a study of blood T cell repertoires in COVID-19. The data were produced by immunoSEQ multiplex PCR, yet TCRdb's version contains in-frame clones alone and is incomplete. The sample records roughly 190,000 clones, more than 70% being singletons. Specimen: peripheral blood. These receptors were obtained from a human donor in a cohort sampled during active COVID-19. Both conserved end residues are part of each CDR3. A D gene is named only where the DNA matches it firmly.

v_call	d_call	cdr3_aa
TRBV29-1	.	CSAQMGRVQSEAFF
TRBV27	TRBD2	CASSSGSGSLRGANVLTF
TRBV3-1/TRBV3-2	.	CASSQSQGKNTEAFF
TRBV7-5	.	CARSLTRRGVRGYTF
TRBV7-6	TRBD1	CASSLETGGTEAFF
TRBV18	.	CASSPGPRSYNEQFF
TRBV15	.	CATSAGLNTEAFF
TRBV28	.	CASSGGINQPQHF
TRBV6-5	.	CASSSYRAGYTF
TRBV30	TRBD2	CASTGLAGPYEGQFF
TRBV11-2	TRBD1	CASSSTGGLLGYEQYF
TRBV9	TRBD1	CASSPRPGTGSSYEQYF
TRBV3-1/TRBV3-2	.	CASSRRGDNYGYTF
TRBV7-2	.	CASSLGVLYEQYF
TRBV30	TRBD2	CAWDPGLAGGPWDTQYF
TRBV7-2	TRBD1	CASSSQGALSGYGYTF
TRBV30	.	CAGGPRSSYNEQFF
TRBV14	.	CASSQIQPTRYTEAFF
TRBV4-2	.	CASSQGGGRPSGANVLTF
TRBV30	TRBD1	CAWRRGLLGPDTQYF
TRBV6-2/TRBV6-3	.	CASSYSGQNNEQFF
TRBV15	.	CATSRELNSNQPQHF
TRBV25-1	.	CASSDNVLKAFF
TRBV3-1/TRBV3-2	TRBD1	CASSQDGRDRAYSGANVLTF
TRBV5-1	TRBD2	CASSLGAGGSYNEQFF
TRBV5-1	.	CASSLRGTELGAGNTIYF
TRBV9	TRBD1	CASSPRTGNSGANVLTF
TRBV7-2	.	CASSSNRRGELFF
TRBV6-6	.	CASSFSDNEQFF
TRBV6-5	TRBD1	CASSTGTVNQPQHF
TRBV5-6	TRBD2	CASSLVGTSDEQYF
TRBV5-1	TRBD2	CASSRGLAALEQFF
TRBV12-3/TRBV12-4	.	CASSSLTEAFF
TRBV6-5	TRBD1	CASSNDRVNEQYF
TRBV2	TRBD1	CASKGQGVAGANVLTF
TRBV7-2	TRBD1	CASSDTGGSGSGEAFF
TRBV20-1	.	CSASLGANEQFF
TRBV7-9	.	CASSLTSTRVYEQFF
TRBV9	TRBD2	CASSVDPGRGYEQYF
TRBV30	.	CAWSVRRAGERYGYTF
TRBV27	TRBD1	CASSPSPGQTYFYGYTF
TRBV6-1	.	CASSEGPSIGNTIYF
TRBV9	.	CASSVEGLDTQYF
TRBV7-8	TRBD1	CASSSTGSSYEQYF
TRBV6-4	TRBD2	CASSEGLGSDTQYF
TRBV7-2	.	CASSLAGGGYTDTQYF
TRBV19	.	CASSKASPNTGELFF
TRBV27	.	CASSSRDYNEQFF
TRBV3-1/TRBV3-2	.	CASSHTSTDTQYF
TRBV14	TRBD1	CASGQGYEQYF
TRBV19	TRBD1	CASSQTTGLEQYF
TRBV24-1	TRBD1	CATSDLGTGNTEAFF
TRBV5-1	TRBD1	CASSPEGGGGQPQHF
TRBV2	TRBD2	CASREGLARNEQFF
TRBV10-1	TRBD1	CASSWTGGRYEQYF